The clone carrying this T cell receptor beta chain was seen only a few times. TCRdb re-called the 5' RACE reads with MiXCR, one entry per CDR3 protein. The table records roughly 250,000 distinct CDR3 sequences, 16% of them present only once. This record comes from a study of T-cell memory formation after mild COVID-19. CDR1 is SQVTM, CDR2 ANQGSEA, per germline. The CDR3 sequence is 10 residues long. The V end was cut by 7 bases, the J end by 3 bases, with 5 bases between. The TCR sequence derives from a young man who had mild COVID-19 (a few samples of this study predate the infection). Cell type and time point are not known. The rearrangement joins TRBV29-1 to TRBJ2-3; D unresolved. Specimen: PBMCs or a T cell subset sorted from them (not recorded which). The CDR3, as DNA: TGCAGCGGAGGAACAGATACGCAGTATTTT. Translated: CSGGTDTQYF.